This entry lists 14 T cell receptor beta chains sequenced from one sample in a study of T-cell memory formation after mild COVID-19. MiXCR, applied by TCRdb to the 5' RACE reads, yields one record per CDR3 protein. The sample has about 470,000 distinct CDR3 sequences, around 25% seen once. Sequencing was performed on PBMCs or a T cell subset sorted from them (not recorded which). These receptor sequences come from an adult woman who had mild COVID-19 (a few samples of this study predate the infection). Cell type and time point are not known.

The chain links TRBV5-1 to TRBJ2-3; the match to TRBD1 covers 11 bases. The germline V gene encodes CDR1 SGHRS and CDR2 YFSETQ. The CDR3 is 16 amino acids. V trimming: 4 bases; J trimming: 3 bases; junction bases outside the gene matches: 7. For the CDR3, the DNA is TGCGCCAGCAGCAAGGGACAGGGGGTATTAACAGATACGCAGTATTTT. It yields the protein CASSKGQGVLTDTQYF.

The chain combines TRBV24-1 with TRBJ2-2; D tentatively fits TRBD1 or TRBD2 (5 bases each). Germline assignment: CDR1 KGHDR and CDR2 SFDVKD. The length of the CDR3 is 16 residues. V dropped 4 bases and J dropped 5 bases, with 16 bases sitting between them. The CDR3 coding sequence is TGTGCCACCAGTGACCAAGGGACGGCCCGTACCGGGGAGCTGTTTTTT. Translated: CATSDQGTARTGELFF.

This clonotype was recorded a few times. As DNA, the CDR3 is TGTGCCAGCAGTTTAAAACTGCACCTCAATGAGCAGTTCTTC. It codes for CASSLKLHLNEQFF. The chain recombines TRBV12-3 or TRBV12-4 with TRBJ2-1; D not certain. The CDR3 runs to 14 residues. V was trimmed by 2 bases and J by 6 bases, leaving 11 bases between them.

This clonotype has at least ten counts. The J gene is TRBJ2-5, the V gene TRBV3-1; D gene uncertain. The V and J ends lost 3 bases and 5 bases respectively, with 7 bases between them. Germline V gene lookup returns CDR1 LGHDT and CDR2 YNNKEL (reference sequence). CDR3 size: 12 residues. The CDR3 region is CASSQDRETQYF. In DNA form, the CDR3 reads TGTGCCAGCAGCCAGGACCGGGAGACCCAGTACTTC.

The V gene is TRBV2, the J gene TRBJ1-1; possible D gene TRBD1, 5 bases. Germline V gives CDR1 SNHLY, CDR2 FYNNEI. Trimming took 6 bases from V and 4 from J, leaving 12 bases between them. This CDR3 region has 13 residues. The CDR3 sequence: CASRTDRVTEAFF. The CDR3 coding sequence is TGTGCCAGCAGGACAGATAGGGTCACTGAAGCTTTCTTT.

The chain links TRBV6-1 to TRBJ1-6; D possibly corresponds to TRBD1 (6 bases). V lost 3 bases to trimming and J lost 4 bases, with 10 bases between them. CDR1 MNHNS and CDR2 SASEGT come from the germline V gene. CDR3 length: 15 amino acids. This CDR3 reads CASSDQGTYNSPLHF. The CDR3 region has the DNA TGTGCCAGCAGTGACCAGGGGACTTATAATTCACCCCTCCACTTT.

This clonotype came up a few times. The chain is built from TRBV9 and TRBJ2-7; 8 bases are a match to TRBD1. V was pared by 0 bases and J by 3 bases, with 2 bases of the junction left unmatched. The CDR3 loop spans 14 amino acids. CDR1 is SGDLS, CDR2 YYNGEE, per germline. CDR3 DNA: TGTGCCAGCAGCGTAGCGACAGGGGTCTACGAGCAGTACTTC. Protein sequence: CASSVATGVYEQYF.

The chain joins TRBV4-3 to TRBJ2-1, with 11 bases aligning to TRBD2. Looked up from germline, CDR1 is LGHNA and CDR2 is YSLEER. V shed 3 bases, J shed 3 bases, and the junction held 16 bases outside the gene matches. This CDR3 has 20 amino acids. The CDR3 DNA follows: TGCGCCAGCAGCCAGGCGTCTCTTAGCGGGAGGGCCCGGTTCTACAATGAGCAGTTCTTC. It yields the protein CASSQASLSGRARFYNEQFF.

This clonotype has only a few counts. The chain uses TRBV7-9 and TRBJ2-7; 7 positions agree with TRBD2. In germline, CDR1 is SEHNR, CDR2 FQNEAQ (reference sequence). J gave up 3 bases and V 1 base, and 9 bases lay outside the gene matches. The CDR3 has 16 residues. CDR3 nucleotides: TGTGCCAGCAGCTTAGGTCGGCGGGAGCGAGACTACGAGCAGTACTTC. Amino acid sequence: CASSLGRRERDYEQYF.

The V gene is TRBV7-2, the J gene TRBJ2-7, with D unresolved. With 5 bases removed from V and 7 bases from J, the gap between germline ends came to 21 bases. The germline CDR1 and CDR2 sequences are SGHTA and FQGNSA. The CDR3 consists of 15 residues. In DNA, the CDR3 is TGTGCCAGCAGCCCTCAGGACGGACCCCCTTGGGAGCAGTACTTC. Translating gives CASSPQDGPPWEQYF.

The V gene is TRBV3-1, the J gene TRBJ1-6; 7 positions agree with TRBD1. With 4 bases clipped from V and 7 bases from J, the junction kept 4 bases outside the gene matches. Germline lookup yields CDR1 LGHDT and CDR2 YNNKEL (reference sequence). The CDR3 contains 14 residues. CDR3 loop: CASSRWDRNSPLHF. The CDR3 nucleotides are TGTGCCAGCAGCCGGTGGGACAGAAATTCACCCCTCCACTTT.

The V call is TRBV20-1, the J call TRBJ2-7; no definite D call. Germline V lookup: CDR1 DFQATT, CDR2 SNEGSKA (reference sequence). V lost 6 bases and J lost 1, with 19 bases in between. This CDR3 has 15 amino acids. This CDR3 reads CSAHAGSSGSYEQYF. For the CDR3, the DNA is TGCAGTGCCCACGCCGGGTCTTCCGGATCCTACGAGCAGTACTTC.

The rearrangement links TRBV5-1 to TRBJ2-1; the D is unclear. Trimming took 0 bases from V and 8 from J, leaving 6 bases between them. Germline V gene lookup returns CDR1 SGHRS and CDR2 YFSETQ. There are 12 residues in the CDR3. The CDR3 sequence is CASSLVSYEQFF. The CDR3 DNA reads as TGCGCCAGCAGCTTGGTGTCCTATGAGCAGTTCTTC.

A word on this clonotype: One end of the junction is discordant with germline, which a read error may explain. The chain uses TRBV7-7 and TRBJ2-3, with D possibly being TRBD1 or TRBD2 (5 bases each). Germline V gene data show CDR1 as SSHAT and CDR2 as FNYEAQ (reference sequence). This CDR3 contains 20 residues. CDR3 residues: CASSPLELDFTRGFTDTQYF. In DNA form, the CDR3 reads TGTGCTAGCAGCCCACTTGAACTTGATTTCACGAGGGGATTCACAGATACGCAGTATTTT.